This T cell receptor beta chain appears in the sequencing data of a study of blood T cell repertoires in COVID-19. The overall study: COVID-19 samples collected from the United States, Italy and Spain covered acute and convalescent phases.

The CDR3 has 12 residues. Germline CDR1 and CDR2: KGHDR and SFDVKD. V was cut by 5 bases and J by 7 bases, with 9 bases left in between. The repertoire was sequenced with immunoSEQ multiplex PCR; TCRdb's copy has only in-frame clones and lacks some. In the table there are around 70,000 clones, roughly 91% of which are singletons. The rearrangement uses TRBV24-1 and TRBJ2-3; D ambiguous. The specimen was peripheral blood. The TCR originated in a woman younger than 35 with acute or convalescent COVID-19. This chain's CDR3 is CATSVEENTQYF. CDR3 coding DNA: TGTGCCACCAGTGTTGAGGAAAATACGCAGTATTTT.